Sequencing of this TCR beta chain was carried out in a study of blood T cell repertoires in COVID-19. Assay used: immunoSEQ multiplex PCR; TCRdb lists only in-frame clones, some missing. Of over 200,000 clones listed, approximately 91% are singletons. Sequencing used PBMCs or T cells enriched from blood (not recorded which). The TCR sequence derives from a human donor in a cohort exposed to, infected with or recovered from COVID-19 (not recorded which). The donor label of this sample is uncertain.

The DNA for the CDR3 is TGTGCCAGCAGTTACCAACCCCTAGGAACCTACGAGCAGTACTTC. This sequence encodes CASSYQPLGTYEQYF. The chain links TRBV6-5 to TRBJ2-7; D is unclear. CDR3 size: 15 residues. CDR1 and CDR2 (germline): MNHEY, SVGAGI. V lost 2 bases and J 2 bases, leaving 13 bases between the germline ends.